The 18 T cell receptor beta chains listed next were all sequenced from one sample in a study of OX40 agonist ivuxolimab in advanced cancers. Some clones are missing from TCRdb's copy, which holds only in-frame ones; the method was immunoSEQ multiplex PCR. The table includes 73,000 or so clones, 65% to 90% detected once. Here the sequenced sample was CD4+ or CD8+ T cells sorted from blood, taken in a trial of the OX40 agonist ivuxolimab. The receptor source for this set is an adult with an advanced solid tumor such as melanoma, head and neck, liver or kidney cancer.

The V gene is TRBV2, the J gene TRBJ1-2; 7 bases map to TRBD1. CDR1 is SNHLY, CDR2 FYNNEI, per germline. The CDR3 runs 13 residues. The J segment lost 7 bases and the V segment lost 6 bases, leaving 8 bases of the junction unmatched. CDR3 amino acids: CASSRQGLSGYTF. CDR3 sequence (DNA): TGTGCCAGCAGCCGACAGGGTTTGAGTGGCTACACCTTC.

The V gene is TRBV30, the J gene TRBJ2-3; D gene unclear. V lost 0 bases and J lost 0, with 4 bases in between. This CDR3 is built from 13 residues. Germline V gene data show CDR1 as GTSNPN and CDR2 as SVGIG (reference sequence). The CDR3: CAWSVGSTDTQYF. CDR3 nucleotide sequence: TGTGCCTGGAGTGTTGGGAGCACAGATACGCAGTATTTT.

By sample fraction, this clone is medium-sized. This chain joins TRBV30 and TRBJ1-6; the D is unclear. Germline CDR1 is GTSNPN and CDR2 is SVGIG (reference sequence). V was clipped by 2 bases and J by 9 bases, with 14 bases between them. The CDR3 has 14 residues. The CDR3: CAWSYEGLGSPLHF. The CDR3 nucleotides are TGTGCCTGGAGTTACGAGGGCCTAGGTTCACCCCTCCACTTT.

The V call is TRBV11-2, the J call TRBJ2-7, with unresolved D. Germline lookup yields CDR1 SGHAT and CDR2 FQNNGV. V was clipped by 0 bases and J by 5 bases, with 5 bases between them. The CDR3 has 12 residues. The CDR3 here is CASSLDWDEQYF. The DNA for the CDR3 is TGTGCCAGCAGCTTAGATTGGGACGAGCAGTACTTC.

This sequence joins TRBV5-6 and TRBJ2-7; the D gene is possibly TRBD1 (6 bases). V was cut by 5 bases and J by 3 bases, with 12 bases left in between. Germline assignment: CDR1 SGHDT and CDR2 YYEEEE. The CDR3 sequence is 13 residues long. CDR3 coding DNA: TGTGCCAGCAGTTCGGACAGACGCTACGAGCAGTACTTC. Translating it yields CASSSDRRYEQYF.

The chain carries TRBV5-1 and TRBJ2-1; D perhaps matches TRBD1 (6 bases). Per the germline V gene, CDR1 is SGHRS and CDR2 is YFSETQ. This CDR3 is built from 12 residues. Trimming cost V 8 bases and J 11 bases, with 17 bases left between them. CDR3 DNA sequence: TGCGCCAGTCAACAGGGAGCCGCCCAGCAGTTCTTC. Protein sequence: CASQQGAAQQFF.

This chain connects TRBV4-3 to TRBJ2-2; 10 nucleotides align to TRBD1. The CDR3 runs 17 residues. The V and J ends lost 2 bases and 7 bases, in that order; junction bases with no gene match: 10. CDR1 is LGHNA, CDR2 YSLEER, per germline. Here the CDR3 DNA reads TGCGCCAGCAGCCAAAAAGGAGACAGGGGGCAAGTCGGGGAGCTGTTTTTT. Encoded protein: CASSQKGDRGQVGELFF.

The chain couples TRBV9 to TRBJ1-4; TRBD1 is a possible D gene (5 bases). The CDR3 spans 16 residues. With 3 bases removed from V and 8 bases from J, the gap between germline ends came to 20 bases. Germline V gene sequence: CDR1 SGDLS, CDR2 YYNGEE. CDR3 DNA sequence: TGTGCCAGCAGCGCAGGAATGGGGGTCGCTGGAGAAAAACTGTTTTTT. This sequence encodes CASSAGMGVAGEKLFF.

In its sample, this clone was seen a few times. This sequence joins TRBV15 and TRBJ1-2, with 11 bases aligning to TRBD1. The CDR3 has 16 amino acids. Germline V lookup: CDR1 LNHNV, CDR2 YYDKDF (reference sequence). With 1 base clipped from V and 9 bases from J, the junction kept 10 bases outside the gene matches. This CDR3 reads CATSRASSGTGGSYTF. The CDR3 nucleotides read TGTGCCACCAGCAGAGCTTCCTCCGGGACAGGGGGGAGCTACACCTTC.

The chain joins TRBV6-8 to TRBJ1-5, with D maybe TRBD1 (5 bases). Between the trimmed V and J ends, which lost 5 bases and 0 bases, there was a span of 26 bases. CDR1 is MNHGY and CDR2 is SAAAGT in the germline V gene. This CDR3 has 20 residues. CDR3 region: CASSTSEKGESPYSNQPQHF. For the CDR3, the DNA is TGTGCCAGCAGTACATCCGAGAAAGGGGAGTCCCCGTATAGCAATCAGCCCCAGCATTTT.

The gene calls are TRBV7-2 and TRBJ2-7, with 7 bases lining up with TRBD2. Germline CDR1 and CDR2: SGHTA and FQGNSA. Germline trimming cut 5 bases from V and 4 bases from J; bases unmatched to any gene: 8. The CDR3 extends over 14 amino acids. CDR3 residues: CASSRRAGAYEQYF. CDR3 nucleotide sequence: TGTGCCAGCAGCCGACGGGCGGGAGCTTACGAGCAGTACTTC.

The chain is built from TRBV10-3 and TRBJ2-4, with D maybe TRBD1 (6 bases). The CDR3 runs 15 residues. V lost 0 bases and J 6 bases, leaving 12 bases between the germline ends. CDR1 is ENHRY and CDR2 is SYGVKD in the germline V gene. The CDR3 coding sequence is TGTGCCATCAGTGAGTCGGACAGAATGGGAAACATTCAGTACTTC. Translating it yields CAISESDRMGNIQYF.

This rearrangement joins TRBV6-1 to TRBJ1-5; no clear D gene. Deletions cut 8 bases from V and 1 base from J, with 15 bases between. This CDR3 region has 15 residues. CDR1 is MNHNS and CDR2 is SASEGT in the germline V gene. The CDR3, as DNA: TGTGCCAGCTTAGGAAATGGAGTGAGCAATCAGCCCCAGCATTTT. Its protein is CASLGNGVSNQPQHF.

This clone came up once. V is TRBV30 and J is TRBJ1-1, with 8 bases fitting TRBD1. J lost 5 bases, V lost 3 bases, and 8 bases had no gene match. The CDR3 is 14 residues long. Germline-derived CDR1 and CDR2 are GTSNPN and SVGIG (reference sequence). CDR3 bases: TGTGCCTGGAGCATCCAGGGGGCGAGGACTGAAGCTTTCTTT. Protein product: CAWSIQGARTEAFF.

The chain carries TRBV5-1 and TRBJ2-1, with TRBD1 identical over 7 bases. Germline V lookup: CDR1 SGHRS, CDR2 YFSETQ. V was pared by 4 bases and J by 5 bases, with 6 bases of the junction left unmatched. The CDR3 contains 14 residues. The CDR3 coding sequence is TGCGCCAGCAGCATCGGGACAGCAAACAATGAGCAGTTCTTC. Translation gives CASSIGTANNEQFF.

The gene calls are TRBV18 and TRBJ2-1; 14 bases fit TRBD2. The CDR3 extends over 18 amino acids. The trim removed 4 bases at V and 10 bases at J, leaving 15 bases unmatched. Germline loops: CDR1 KGHSH, CDR2 LQKENI. The CDR3 nucleotides are TGTGCCAGCTCACGCGTACACCCCGGGACTAGCGGGAGCGGGGAGCAGTTCTTC. It yields the protein CASSRVHPGTSGSGEQFF. Drawing the rest from reference TRBV18 and TRBJ2-1, the complete variable domain is NAGVMQNPRHLVRRRGQEARLRCSPMKGHSHVYWYRQLPEEGLKFMVYLQKENIIDESGMPKERFSAEFPKEGPSILRIQQVVRGDSAAYFCASSRVHPGTSGSGEQFFGPGTRLTVL.

V usage is TRBV6-5 and J usage is TRBJ1-2; D is possibly TRBD1 (5 bases). The CDR3 spans 13 residues. The ends were cut back, 4 bases at V and 4 bases at J, with 10 bases in the middle. Germline V gives CDR1 MNHEY, CDR2 SVGAGI. The CDR3 region is CASSLTGGYGYTF. DNA for the CDR3: TGTGCCAGCAGTTTGACCGGGGGCTATGGCTACACCTTC.

V usage is TRBV5-1 and J usage is TRBJ1-1; the match to TRBD1 covers 8 bases. Germline V gene sequence: CDR1 SGHRS, CDR2 YFSETQ. This CDR3 has 16 amino acids. Germline trimming cut 4 bases from V and 3 bases from J; bases unmatched to any gene: 11. The CDR3: CASSTSIAGGDTEAFF. CDR3 in DNA: TGCGCCAGCAGCACCTCGATAGCAGGGGGCGACACTGAAGCTTTCTTT.